Sequencing of this T cell receptor (beta chain) was carried out in a study of blood T cell repertoires in COVID-19. Whole-study context: In each case, the material was cDNA or gDNA derived from T cells, B-cell-depleted T cells, or PBMCs.

The repertoire was sequenced with immunoSEQ multiplex PCR; TCRdb's copy has only in-frame clones and lacks some. The sample includes more than 150,000 clones, 86% of them seen just once. This CDR3 has 14 residues. V gave up 5 bases and J gave up 6 bases, with 15 bases separating them. The germline gives CDR1 SGHAT, CDR2 FQNNGV. This clone came up once. This rearrangement joins TRBV11-2 to TRBJ2-3; TRBD2 might be the D (6 bases). This clonotype was obtained from a woman aged 70-85 years with acute or convalescent COVID-19. The source material was peripheral blood. CDR3 residues: CASSPDWRDDTQYF. As DNA, the CDR3 is TGTGCCAGCAGCCCGGACTGGAGGGATGATACGCAGTATTTT.